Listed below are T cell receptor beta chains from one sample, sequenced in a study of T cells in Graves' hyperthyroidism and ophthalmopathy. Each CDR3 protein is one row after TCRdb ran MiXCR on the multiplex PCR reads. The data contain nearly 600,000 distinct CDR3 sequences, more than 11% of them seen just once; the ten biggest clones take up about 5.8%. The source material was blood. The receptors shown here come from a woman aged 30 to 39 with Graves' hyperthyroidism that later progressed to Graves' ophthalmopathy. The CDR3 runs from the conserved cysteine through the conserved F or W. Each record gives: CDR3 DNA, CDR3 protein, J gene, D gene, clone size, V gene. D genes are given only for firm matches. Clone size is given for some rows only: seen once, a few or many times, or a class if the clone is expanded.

cdr3_nt: TGTGCCAGCAGCGCCGAGGGGAGCACCGGGGAGCTGTTTTTT
cdr3_aa: CASSAEGSTGELFF
j_call: TRBJ2-2
d_call: .
clone_size: few
v_call: TRBV7-6

cdr3_nt: TGCGCCAGCAGCCACGAACCGGACAGCAGCTCCTACAATGAGCAGTTCTTC
cdr3_aa: CASSHEPDSSSYNEQFF
j_call: TRBJ2-1
d_call: .
clone_size: .
v_call: TRBV4-1

cdr3_nt: TGTGCCAGCAGTTTCCAGAATTCACCCCTCCACTTT
cdr3_aa: CASSFQNSPLHF
j_call: TRBJ1-6
d_call: .
clone_size: many
v_call: TRBV12-3/TRBV12-4

cdr3_nt: TGCAGTGCCTTCCTCCCAGGACAAGGGGAGACCCAGTACTTC
cdr3_aa: CSAFLPGQGETQYF
j_call: TRBJ2-5
d_call: .
clone_size: many
v_call: TRBV20-1

cdr3_nt: TGTGCCAGCAGCCAAGACGCCCTATCTAGCGGGAGGCCCGACTGGAGGGCGAACACCGGGGAGCTGTTTTTT
cdr3_aa: CASSQDALSSGRPDWRANTGELFF
j_call: TRBJ2-2
d_call: TRBD2
clone_size: few
v_call: TRBV14

cdr3_nt: TGCAGTGCTAGGCACCTAGGGGCGGCGAACACTGAAGCTTTCTTT
cdr3_aa: CSARHLGAANTEAFF
j_call: TRBJ1-1
d_call: .
clone_size: many
v_call: TRBV20-1

cdr3_nt: TGTGCCAGCAGCTTAAGCTCCGCGGGGGGCACAGATACGCAGTATTTT
cdr3_aa: CASSLSSAGGTDTQYF
j_call: TRBJ2-3
d_call: TRBD2
clone_size: many
v_call: TRBV7-3

cdr3_nt: TGTGCCAGCAGCCCCGGGACCGTTGCCCCTGGGGCCAACGTCCTGACTTTC
cdr3_aa: CASSPGTVAPGANVLTF
j_call: TRBJ2-6
d_call: .
clone_size: many
v_call: TRBV6-1

cdr3_nt: TGTGCCAGCAGCTCCTCGGATCGGGGCTCAGACGGCTACACCTTC
cdr3_aa: CASSSSDRGSDGYTF
j_call: TRBJ1-2
d_call: .
clone_size: few
v_call: TRBV6-5

cdr3_nt: TGCAGCGTTGAAGCGGCAGGGGCGCGGTACTTC
cdr3_aa: CSVEAAGARYF
j_call: TRBJ2-7
d_call: .
clone_size: .
v_call: TRBV29-1

cdr3_nt: TGCAGTGCTAGAGATCGAGTAAGGGGAATCAATGAGCAGTTCTTC
cdr3_aa: CSARDRVRGINEQFF
j_call: TRBJ2-1
d_call: .
clone_size: .
v_call: TRBV20-1

cdr3_nt: TGTGCCAGCAGCCCCCACCCGAAGACAGGGTCCCAAGAGACCCAGTACTTC
cdr3_aa: CASSPHPKTGSQETQYF
j_call: TRBJ2-5
d_call: TRBD1
clone_size: .
v_call: TRBV5-5

cdr3_nt: TGTGCCAGCAGTCCCGAGACAGGGAATGATGAAGCTTTCTTT
cdr3_aa: CASSPETGNDEAFF
j_call: TRBJ1-1
d_call: TRBD1
clone_size: many
v_call: TRBV27

cdr3_nt: TGTGCCAGCAGTACTATAGCGGGAGGGATCAATGAGCAGTTCTTC
cdr3_aa: CASSTIAGGINEQFF
j_call: TRBJ2-1
d_call: TRBD2
clone_size: once
v_call: TRBV28

cdr3_nt: TGTGCCAGCAGCATTTCCGGGACAAACGAGCAGTACTTC
cdr3_aa: CASSISGTNEQYF
j_call: TRBJ2-7
d_call: .
clone_size: .
v_call: TRBV5-4

cdr3_nt: TGCAGCGCTTGGTTAGCGGGAGAGCGGAATGAGCAGTTCTTC
cdr3_aa: CSAWLAGERNEQFF
j_call: TRBJ2-1
d_call: TRBD2
clone_size: many
v_call: TRBV29-1

cdr3_nt: TGTGCCAGCAGACCTGACAGGGCTGGGGTTTGGGATTTGTCAAACACCATATATTTT
cdr3_aa: CASRPDRAGVWDLSNTIYF
j_call: TRBJ1-3
d_call: TRBD1
clone_size: .
v_call: TRBV6-1

cdr3_nt: TGCAGTGCTAGAGAGACGGGAGAGACCCAGTACTTC
cdr3_aa: CSARETGETQYF
j_call: TRBJ2-5
d_call: .
clone_size: few
v_call: TRBV20-1

cdr3_nt: TGTGCCAGCAGCGCCATCGGGGGAGAGACCCAGTACTTC
cdr3_aa: CASSAIGGETQYF
j_call: TRBJ2-5
d_call: .
clone_size: .
v_call: TRBV9

cdr3_nt: TGTGCTAGTGGTTTGACTTCGTTCAGAATGAACACTGAAGCTTTCTTT
cdr3_aa: CASGLTSFRMNTEAFF
j_call: TRBJ1-1
d_call: .
clone_size: many
v_call: TRBV12-5

cdr3_nt: TGTGCCAGCAGTGGGAACAGTGAAAAACTGTTTTTT
cdr3_aa: CASSGNSEKLFF
j_call: TRBJ1-4
d_call: .
clone_size: many
v_call: TRBV2

cdr3_nt: TGTGCCAGCAGCGTTGACAGGGGGGCTGGAGAGACCCAGTACTTC
cdr3_aa: CASSVDRGAGETQYF
j_call: TRBJ2-5
d_call: TRBD1
clone_size: .
v_call: TRBV11-2

cdr3_nt: TGTGCCAGCAGCTGGGGACCAGATACGCAGTATTTT
cdr3_aa: CASSWGPDTQYF
j_call: TRBJ2-3
d_call: .
clone_size: many
v_call: TRBV6-2/TRBV6-3

cdr3_nt: TGTGCCAGCAAGCGGCCGCAATTCTCCTACGAGCAGTACTTC
cdr3_aa: CASKRPQFSYEQYF
j_call: TRBJ2-7
d_call: .
clone_size: many
v_call: TRBV28

cdr3_nt: TGTGCCAGCAGTTTTGGCGGGACTAGCGGTAGAGATACGCAGTATTTT
cdr3_aa: CASSFGGTSGRDTQYF
j_call: TRBJ2-3
d_call: TRBD2
clone_size: many
v_call: TRBV12-3/TRBV12-4

cdr3_nt: TGTGCCAGCAGCCGCGACAGGGTAAGGAATCAGCCCCAGCATTTT
cdr3_aa: CASSRDRVRNQPQHF
j_call: TRBJ1-5
d_call: TRBD1
clone_size: few
v_call: TRBV6-1

cdr3_nt: TGTGCCATCAGCCCGGACAGCCGCTATGGCTACACCTTC
cdr3_aa: CAISPDSRYGYTF
j_call: TRBJ1-2
d_call: .
clone_size: many
v_call: TRBV10-3

cdr3_nt: TGTGCCAGCAGTGAAGGGTTTAGCGTAATATACAATGAGCAGTTCTTC
cdr3_aa: CASSEGFSVIYNEQFF
j_call: TRBJ2-1
d_call: .
clone_size: many
v_call: TRBV2

cdr3_nt: TGTGCCATCAGTGGCCACAATGAGCAGTTCTTC
cdr3_aa: CAISGHNEQFF
j_call: TRBJ2-1
d_call: .
clone_size: many
v_call: TRBV10-3

cdr3_nt: TGTGCCAGCAGTTTAGCCGGTGGGGAGGGGGCCCATGGCTACACCTTC
cdr3_aa: CASSLAGGEGAHGYTF
j_call: TRBJ1-2
d_call: TRBD1
clone_size: many
v_call: TRBV12-3/TRBV12-4

cdr3_nt: TGTGCCAGCAGCGTATTTCCTGATAATTCACCCCTCCACTTT
cdr3_aa: CASSVFPDNSPLHF
j_call: TRBJ1-6
d_call: .
clone_size: once
v_call: TRBV9

cdr3_nt: TGTGCCAGTAGTAACCGGGACAGGGATGGGTTGGACTATGGCTACACCTTC
cdr3_aa: CASSNRDRDGLDYGYTF
j_call: TRBJ1-2
d_call: TRBD1
clone_size: many
v_call: TRBV19

cdr3_nt: TGTGCCAGCAGGCTGGTTAATGAAGAACTGTTTTTT
cdr3_aa: CASRLVNEELFF
j_call: TRBJ1-4
d_call: .
clone_size: .
v_call: TRBV28

cdr3_nt: TGTGCCAGCAGCAATAACCGGGACAGGGGTGTCATCTATGGCTACACCTTC
cdr3_aa: CASSNNRDRGVIYGYTF
j_call: TRBJ1-2
d_call: TRBD1
clone_size: .
v_call: TRBV27

cdr3_nt: TGTGCCAGCAGTTGGACAGGAGGGGACGAGCAGTACTTC
cdr3_aa: CASSWTGGDEQYF
j_call: TRBJ2-7
d_call: .
clone_size: many
v_call: TRBV28

cdr3_nt: TGTGCCAGCAGCCGCTTCCGGGACGACGGCCTCGAGCAGTACTTC
cdr3_aa: CASSRFRDDGLEQYF
j_call: TRBJ2-7
d_call: .
clone_size: .
v_call: TRBV7-9

cdr3_nt: TGTGCCAGCAGTGTCGGGACAGGATCACTCCTGACTGAAGCTTTCTTT
cdr3_aa: CASSVGTGSLLTEAFF
j_call: TRBJ1-1
d_call: TRBD1
clone_size: few
v_call: TRBV6-2/TRBV6-3

cdr3_nt: TGTGCCATTCGGGACCGGGACAGGGGCACCTACGAGCAGTACTTC
cdr3_aa: CAIRDRDRGTYEQYF
j_call: TRBJ2-7
d_call: TRBD1
clone_size: few
v_call: TRBV10-3

cdr3_nt: TGTGCCAGCAGCGTGACTAGCGGGATATTCAATGAGCAGTTCTTC
cdr3_aa: CASSVTSGIFNEQFF
j_call: TRBJ2-1
d_call: TRBD2
clone_size: many
v_call: TRBV9

cdr3_nt: TGTGCCAGCAGTGAAGCAGTCCAAGGGGCCAACGTCCTGACTTTC
cdr3_aa: CASSEAVQGANVLTF
j_call: TRBJ2-6
d_call: .
clone_size: few
v_call: TRBV25-1

cdr3_nt: TGTGCCAGCAAAGGGGGGGCCAACGTCCTGACTTTC
cdr3_aa: CASKGGANVLTF
j_call: TRBJ2-6
d_call: .
clone_size: many
v_call: TRBV12-3/TRBV12-4

cdr3_nt: TGTGCCAGTAGTATTGGTGTAGAGCAGTTCTTC
cdr3_aa: CASSIGVEQFF
j_call: TRBJ2-1
d_call: .
clone_size: many
v_call: TRBV19

cdr3_nt: TGTGCCAGCACAACAGGCTACGAGCAGTACTTC
cdr3_aa: CASTTGYEQYF
j_call: TRBJ2-7
d_call: .
clone_size: .
v_call: TRBV18

cdr3_nt: TGTGCCAGTAGTATTGGGGGAGCTTATAGCAATCAGCCCCAGCATTTT
cdr3_aa: CASSIGGAYSNQPQHF
j_call: TRBJ1-5
d_call: .
clone_size: .
v_call: TRBV19

cdr3_nt: TGTGTCAGCAGCCCAACAGAGGGATCGGGCTACACCTTC
cdr3_aa: CVSSPTEGSGYTF
j_call: TRBJ1-2
d_call: .
clone_size: .
v_call: TRBV7-9

cdr3_nt: TGTGCCAGCAGCGCCGCCGGGAGCTCTGGGGCCAACGTCCTGACTTTC
cdr3_aa: CASSAAGSSGANVLTF
j_call: TRBJ2-6
d_call: .
clone_size: .
v_call: TRBV7-8

cdr3_nt: TGTGCCAGCAGTTTATCCACCCCACAGTGGACAGGCCATCAGCCCCAGCATTTT
cdr3_aa: CASSLSTPQWTGHQPQHF
j_call: TRBJ1-5
d_call: TRBD1
clone_size: many
v_call: TRBV28

cdr3_nt: TGCAGTGCTAGAGGAAGCGGCTACAATGAGCAGTTCTTC
cdr3_aa: CSARGSGYNEQFF
j_call: TRBJ2-1
d_call: .
clone_size: many
v_call: TRBV20-1

cdr3_nt: TGTGCCAGCAGCTTAGAGAGCCTTACAGGGAGCAATCAGCCCCAGCATTTT
cdr3_aa: CASSLESLTGSNQPQHF
j_call: TRBJ1-5
d_call: .
clone_size: many
v_call: TRBV11-3

cdr3_nt: TGTGCCAGCAGCTTCGCCGGGGGAACGAATTCACCCCTCCACTTT
cdr3_aa: CASSFAGGTNSPLHF
j_call: TRBJ1-6
d_call: .
clone_size: many
v_call: TRBV9

cdr3_nt: TGTGCCAGCACCCGAAGTGGGGCAGCGGATACGCAGTATTTT
cdr3_aa: CASTRSGAADTQYF
j_call: TRBJ2-3
d_call: .
clone_size: many
v_call: TRBV6-2/TRBV6-3

cdr3_nt: TGCAGTGCTGCCCGACAGGAGAACACTGAAGCTTTCTTT
cdr3_aa: CSAARQENTEAFF
j_call: TRBJ1-1
d_call: .
clone_size: .
v_call: TRBV20-1

cdr3_nt: TGTGCCAGCAGTTTTCTGGCGCAAGAGACCCAGTACTTC
cdr3_aa: CASSFLAQETQYF
j_call: TRBJ2-5
d_call: .
clone_size: many
v_call: TRBV6-1

cdr3_nt: TGTGCCAGCAGCGTGCTAGAGAGGGAGAACACCGGGGAGCTGTTTTTT
cdr3_aa: CASSVLERENTGELFF
j_call: TRBJ2-2
d_call: .
clone_size: .
v_call: TRBV9